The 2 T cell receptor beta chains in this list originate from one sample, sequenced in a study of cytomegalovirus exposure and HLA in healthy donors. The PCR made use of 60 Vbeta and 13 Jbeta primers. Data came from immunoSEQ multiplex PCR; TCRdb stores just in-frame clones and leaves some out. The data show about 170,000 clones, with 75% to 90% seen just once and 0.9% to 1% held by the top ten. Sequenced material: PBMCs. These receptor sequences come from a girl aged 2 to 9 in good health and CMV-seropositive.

CDR3 in amino acids: CASSGEGSLRETQYF. The DNA of the CDR3 is TGTGCCAGCAGTGGGGAGGGATCTTTGAGGGAGACCCAGTACTTC. The gene calls are TRBV2 and TRBJ2-5; 7 bases agree with TRBD2. V lost 4 bases, J lost 5 bases, and 10 bases stayed unmatched. The CDR3 loop spans 15 amino acids. In germline, CDR1 is SNHLY, CDR2 FYNNEI.

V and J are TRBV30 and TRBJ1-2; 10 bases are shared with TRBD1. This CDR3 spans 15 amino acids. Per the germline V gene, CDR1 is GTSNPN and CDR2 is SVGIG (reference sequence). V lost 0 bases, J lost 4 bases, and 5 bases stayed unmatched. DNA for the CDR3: TGTGCCTGGAGTGTTGGGACAGGGGACAGCTATGGCTACACCTTC. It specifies CAWSVGTGDSYGYTF.